A single sample gave rise to the 8 T cell receptor beta chains below, sequenced in a study of shared clonotypes between healthy human individuals. The table came from immunoSEQ multiplex PCR; TCRdb's copy has only in-frame clones and leaves some out. Of around 2,000,000 clones listed, about 92% are singletons. In the naive CD8 group, cells lacked CD45RO and were positively selected for CCR7, so terminally differentiated effector memory CD45RA+ cells were left out. Sequencing was carried out using naive CD8+ T cells from PBMCs. These receptor sequences come from a man between 18 and 35 years old in good health. Some clones in this sample may be carry-over from other donors' samples.

The chain links TRBV7-2 to TRBJ2-2; maybe TRBD2 (6 bases). Deletions cut 1 base from V and 4 bases from J, with 10 bases between. Germline V gene sequence: CDR1 SGHTA, CDR2 FQGNSA. CDR3 length equals 15 residues. The CDR3 loop reads CASSLGSGGTGELFF. DNA for the CDR3: TGTGCCAGCAGCTTAGGTAGCGGTGGCACCGGGGAGCTGTTTTTT.

In this sample, this clone turned up once. The chain is built from TRBV27 and TRBJ1-1; the D is unclear. Germline V gene data show CDR1 as MNHEY and CDR2 as SMNVEV (reference sequence). The CDR3 extends over 14 amino acids. V was shortened by 2 bases and J by 11 bases, with 18 bases between the two germline ends. Here the CDR3 DNA reads TGTGCCAGCAGTTTAGTGGGAGGCACGGTGACGGCTTTCTTT. Translating it yields CASSLVGGTVTAFF.

The V and J genes are TRBV19 and TRBJ1-1; D remains unclear. The CDR3 totals 14 residues. Germline CDR1 LNHDA, CDR2 SQIVND (reference sequence). Trimming shortened V by 3 bases and J by 3 bases, and 11 bases separated the two germline ends. This chain's CDR3 is CASSINGVHTEAFF. As DNA, the CDR3 is TGTGCCAGTAGTATTAACGGCGTCCACACTGAAGCTTTCTTT.

On this clone: This CDR3 is also generated by other DNA sequences in the sample. This chain links TRBV5-6 with TRBJ2-1; D remains unclear. The CDR3 is 11 amino acids. Germline-derived CDR1 and CDR2 are SGHDT and YYEEEE. The V gene lost 2 bases and the J gene lost 10 bases, with 7 bases spanning the gap. The CDR3: CASSLGNEQFF. The CDR3 coding sequence is TGTGCCAGCAGCTTAGGTAACGAGCAGTTCTTC.

Remarks on this clone: Other DNA sequences in the sample encode the same CDR3. This sequence joins TRBV5-5 and TRBJ2-7; D is unclear. CDR1 is SGHKS and CDR2 is YYEKEE in the germline V gene (reference sequence). Trimming removed 2 bases from V and 0 bases from J, with 3 bases in between. This CDR3 comprises 12 residues. CDR3 in DNA: TGTGCCAGCAGCTTCGGCTCCTACGAGCAGTACTTC. It is translated as CASSFGSYEQYF.

The chain joins TRBV7-9 to TRBJ2-7; 7 nucleotides align to TRBD2. Germline CDR1 is SEHNR and CDR2 is FQNEAQ (reference sequence). There are 14 residues in the CDR3. The J segment lost 3 bases and the V segment lost 2 bases, leaving 4 bases of the junction unmatched. The CDR3 spells CASSLTGRNYEQYF. The CDR3 DNA reads TGTGCCAGCAGCTTAACCGGGAGGAACTACGAGCAGTACTTC.

The chain couples TRBV11-2 to TRBJ2-6, with D hard to call. The V gene lost 2 bases and the J gene lost 2 bases, with 10 bases spanning the gap. Germline V gene sequence: CDR1 SGHAT, CDR2 FQNNGV. CDR3 length: 16 amino acids. The CDR3 bases are TGTGCCAGCAGCTTATACGTGGCGGCTGGGGCCAACGTCCTGACTTTC. It translates to CASSLYVAAGANVLTF.

The V call is TRBV4-1, the J call TRBJ2-1, with D possibly TRBD2 on 5 matching bases. CDR3 length: 14 residues. Trimming left V 4 bases short and J 4 bases short, with 11 bases between. The germline gives CDR1 MGHRA, CDR2 YSYEKL. CDR3 sequence reads: CASSPRTDYNEQFF. As DNA, the CDR3 is TGCGCCAGCAGCCCAAGGACTGATTACAATGAGCAGTTCTTC.